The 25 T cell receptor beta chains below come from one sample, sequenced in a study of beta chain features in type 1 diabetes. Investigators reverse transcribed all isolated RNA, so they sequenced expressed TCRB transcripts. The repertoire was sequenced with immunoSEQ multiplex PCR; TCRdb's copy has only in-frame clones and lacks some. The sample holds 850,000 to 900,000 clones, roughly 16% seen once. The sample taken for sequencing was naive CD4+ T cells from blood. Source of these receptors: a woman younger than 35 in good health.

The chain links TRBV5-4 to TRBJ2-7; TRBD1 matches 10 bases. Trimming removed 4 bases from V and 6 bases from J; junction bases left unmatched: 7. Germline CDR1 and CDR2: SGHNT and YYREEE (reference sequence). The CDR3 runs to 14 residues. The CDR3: CASSPPGQGFEQYF. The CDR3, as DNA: TGTGCCAGCAGCCCCCCGGGACAGGGGTTCGAGCAGTACTTC.

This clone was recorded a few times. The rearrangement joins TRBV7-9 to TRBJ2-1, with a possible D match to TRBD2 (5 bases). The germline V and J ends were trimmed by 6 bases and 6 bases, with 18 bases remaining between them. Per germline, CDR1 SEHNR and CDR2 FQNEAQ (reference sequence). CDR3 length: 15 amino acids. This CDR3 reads CASRTLRGGSNEQFF. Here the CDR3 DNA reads TGTGCCAGCAGAACACTGAGAGGAGGAAGCAATGAGCAGTTCTTC. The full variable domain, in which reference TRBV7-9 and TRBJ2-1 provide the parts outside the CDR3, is DTGVSQNPRHKITKRGQNVTFRCDPISEHNRLYWYRQTLGQGPEFLTYFQNEAQLEKSRLLSDRFSAERPKGSFSTLEIQRTEQGDSAMYLCASRTLRGGSNEQFFGPGTRLTVL.

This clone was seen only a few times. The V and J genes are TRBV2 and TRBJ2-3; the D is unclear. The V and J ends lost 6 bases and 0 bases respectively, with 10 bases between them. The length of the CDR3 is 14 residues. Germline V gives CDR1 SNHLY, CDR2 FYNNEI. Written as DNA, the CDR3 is TGTGCCAGCAGATTCGGCGGTAGCACAGATACGCAGTATTTT. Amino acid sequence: CASRFGGSTDTQYF.

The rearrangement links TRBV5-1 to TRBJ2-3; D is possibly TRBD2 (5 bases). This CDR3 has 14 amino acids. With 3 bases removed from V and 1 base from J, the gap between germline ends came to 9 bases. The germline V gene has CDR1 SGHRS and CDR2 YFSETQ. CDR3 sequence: CASSSLSGTDTQYF. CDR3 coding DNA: TGCGCCAGCAGCTCCCTTAGCGGCACAGATACGCAGTATTTT.

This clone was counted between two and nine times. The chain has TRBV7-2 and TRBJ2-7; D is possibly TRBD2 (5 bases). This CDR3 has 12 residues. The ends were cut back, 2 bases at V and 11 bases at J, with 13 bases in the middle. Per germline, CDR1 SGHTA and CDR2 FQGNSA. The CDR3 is CASSLPRESKYF. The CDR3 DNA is TGTGCCAGCAGCTTACCGAGGGAGTCGAAGTACTTC. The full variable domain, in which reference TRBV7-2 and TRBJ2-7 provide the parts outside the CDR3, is GAGVSQSPSNKVTEKGKDVELRCDPISGHTALYWYRQSLGQGLEFLIYFQGNSAPDKSGLPSDRFSAERTGGSVSTLTIQRTQQEDSAVYLCASSLPRESKYFGPGTRLTVT.

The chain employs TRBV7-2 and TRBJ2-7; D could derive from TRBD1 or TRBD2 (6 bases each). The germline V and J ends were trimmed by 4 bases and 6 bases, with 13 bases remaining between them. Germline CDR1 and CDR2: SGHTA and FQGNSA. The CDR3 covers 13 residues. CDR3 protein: CASSSQTGAEQYF. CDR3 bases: TGTGCCAGCAGCTCCCAAACGGGGGCCGAGCAGTACTTC.

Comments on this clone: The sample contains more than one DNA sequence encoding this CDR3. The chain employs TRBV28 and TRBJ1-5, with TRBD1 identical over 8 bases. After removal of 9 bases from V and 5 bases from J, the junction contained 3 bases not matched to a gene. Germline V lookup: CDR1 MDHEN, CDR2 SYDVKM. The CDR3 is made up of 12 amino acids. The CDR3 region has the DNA TGTGCCAGTACGACAGGGGATCAGCCCCAGCATTTT. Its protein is CASTTGDQPQHF.

CDR3 loop: CASSWSPGQPQHF. CDR3 DNA sequence: TGTGCCAGTAGTTGGTCTCCGGGACAGCCCCAGCATTTT. The V gene is TRBV19, the J gene TRBJ1-5; D gene unclear. V was cut by 5 bases and J by 7 bases, with 12 bases left in between. Per germline, CDR1 LNHDA and CDR2 SQIVND (reference sequence). This CDR3 has 13 amino acids.

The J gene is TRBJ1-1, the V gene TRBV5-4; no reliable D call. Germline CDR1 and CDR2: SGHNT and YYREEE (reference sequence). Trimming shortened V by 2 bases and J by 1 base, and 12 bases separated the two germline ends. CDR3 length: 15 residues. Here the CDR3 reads CASSFPGTANTEAFF. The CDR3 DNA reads TGTGCCAGCAGCTTTCCAGGAACCGCGAACACTGAAGCTTTCTTT.

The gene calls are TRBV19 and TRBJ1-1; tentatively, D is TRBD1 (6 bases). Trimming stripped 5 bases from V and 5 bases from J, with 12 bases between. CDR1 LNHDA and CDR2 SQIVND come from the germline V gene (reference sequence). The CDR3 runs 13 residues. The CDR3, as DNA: TGTGCCAGTAGTCCTGTCAGGGGAACTGAAGCTTTCTTT. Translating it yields CASSPVRGTEAFF.

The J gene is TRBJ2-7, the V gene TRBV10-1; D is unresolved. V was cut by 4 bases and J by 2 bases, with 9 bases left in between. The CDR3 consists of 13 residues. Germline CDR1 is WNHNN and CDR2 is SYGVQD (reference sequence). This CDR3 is CASSAEDPYEQYF. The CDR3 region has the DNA TGCGCCAGCAGTGCTGAGGACCCCTACGAGCAGTACTTC.

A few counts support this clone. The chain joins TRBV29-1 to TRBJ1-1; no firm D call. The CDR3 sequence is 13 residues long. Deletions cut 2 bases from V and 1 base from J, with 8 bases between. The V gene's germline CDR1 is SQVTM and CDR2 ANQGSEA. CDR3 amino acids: CSVEWSGNTEAFF. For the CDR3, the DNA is TGCAGCGTTGAATGGTCGGGGAACACTGAAGCTTTCTTT.

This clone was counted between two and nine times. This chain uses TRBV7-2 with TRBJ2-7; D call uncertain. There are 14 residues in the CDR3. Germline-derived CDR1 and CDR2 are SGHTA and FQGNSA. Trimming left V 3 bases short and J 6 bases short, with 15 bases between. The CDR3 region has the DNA TGTGCCAGCAGCTTGAGTGGAGCTGCCTCCGAGCAGTACTTC. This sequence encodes CASSLSGAASEQYF.

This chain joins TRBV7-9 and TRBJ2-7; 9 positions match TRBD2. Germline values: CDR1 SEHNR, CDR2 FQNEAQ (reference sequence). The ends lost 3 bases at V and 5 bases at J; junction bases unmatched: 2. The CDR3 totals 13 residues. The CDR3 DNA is TGTGCCAGCAGCTTCGGACTAGCGAACGAGCAGTACTTC. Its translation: CASSFGLANEQYF.

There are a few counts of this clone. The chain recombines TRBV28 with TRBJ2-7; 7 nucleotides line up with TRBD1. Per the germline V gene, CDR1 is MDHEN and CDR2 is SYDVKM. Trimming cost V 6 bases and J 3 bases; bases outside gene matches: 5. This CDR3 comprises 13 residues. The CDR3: CASRTGQDYEQYF. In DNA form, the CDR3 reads TGTGCCAGCAGAACCGGACAGGACTACGAGCAGTACTTC.

CDR3 sequence (DNA): TGTGCCAGCAGTGTCGGGACTTTCTACGAGCAGTACTTC. This gives the protein CASSVGTFYEQYF. V is TRBV2 and J is TRBJ2-7, with D maybe TRBD2 (6 bases). V lost 4 bases, J lost 3 bases, and 10 bases lay in between. The germline gives CDR1 SNHLY, CDR2 FYNNEI. The CDR3 consists of 13 residues.

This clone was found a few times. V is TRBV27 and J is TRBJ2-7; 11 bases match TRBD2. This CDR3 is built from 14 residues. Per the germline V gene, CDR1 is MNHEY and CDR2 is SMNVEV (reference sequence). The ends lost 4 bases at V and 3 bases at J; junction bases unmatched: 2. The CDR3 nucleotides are TGTGCCAGCAGTTCCGGGACTAGCGGCTACGAGCAGTACTTC. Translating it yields CASSSGTSGYEQYF.

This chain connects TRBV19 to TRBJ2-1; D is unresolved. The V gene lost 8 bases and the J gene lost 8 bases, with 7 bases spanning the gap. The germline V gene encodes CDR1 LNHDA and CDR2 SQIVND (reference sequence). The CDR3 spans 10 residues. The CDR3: CASGPDEQFF. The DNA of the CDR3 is TGTGCCAGTGGGCCGGATGAGCAGTTCTTC.

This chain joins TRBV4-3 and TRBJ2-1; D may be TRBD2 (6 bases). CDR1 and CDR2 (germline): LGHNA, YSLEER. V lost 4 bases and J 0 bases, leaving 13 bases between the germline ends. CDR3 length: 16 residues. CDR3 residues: CASSRGTSSSYNEQFF. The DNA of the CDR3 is TGCGCCAGCAGCCGAGGGACTTCGAGCTCCTACAATGAGCAGTTCTTC.

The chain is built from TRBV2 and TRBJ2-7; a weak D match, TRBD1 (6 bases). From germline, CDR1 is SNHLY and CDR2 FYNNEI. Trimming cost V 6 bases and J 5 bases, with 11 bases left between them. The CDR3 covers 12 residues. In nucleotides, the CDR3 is TGTGCCAGCAGCCCCTCAGGGGACGAGCAGTACTTC. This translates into CASSPSGDEQYF.

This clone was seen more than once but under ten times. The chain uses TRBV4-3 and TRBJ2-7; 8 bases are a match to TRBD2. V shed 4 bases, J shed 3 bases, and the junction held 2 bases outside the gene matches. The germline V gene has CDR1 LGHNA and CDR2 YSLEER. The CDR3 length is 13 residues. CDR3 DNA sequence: TGCGCCAGCAGCCTGGGACTAGACTACGAGCAGTACTTC. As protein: CASSLGLDYEQYF.

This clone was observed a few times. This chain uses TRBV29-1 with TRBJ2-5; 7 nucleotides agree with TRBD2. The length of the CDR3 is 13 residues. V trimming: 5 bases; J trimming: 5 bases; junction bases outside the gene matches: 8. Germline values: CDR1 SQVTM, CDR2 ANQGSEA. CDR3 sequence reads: CSVRGGSGETQYF. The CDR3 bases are TGCAGCGTTCGCGGCGGGAGCGGCGAGACCCAGTACTTC.

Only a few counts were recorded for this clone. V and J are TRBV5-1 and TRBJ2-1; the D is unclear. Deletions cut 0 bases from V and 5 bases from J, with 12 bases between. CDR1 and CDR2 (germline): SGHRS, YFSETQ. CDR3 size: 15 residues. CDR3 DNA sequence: TGCGCCAGCAGCTTGGTTATTGTGGGAAACAATGAGCAGTTCTTC. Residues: CASSLVIVGNNEQFF.

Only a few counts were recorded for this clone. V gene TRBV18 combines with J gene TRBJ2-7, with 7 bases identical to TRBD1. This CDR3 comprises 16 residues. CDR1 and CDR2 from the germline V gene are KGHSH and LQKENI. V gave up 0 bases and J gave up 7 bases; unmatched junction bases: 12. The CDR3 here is CASSPPARQGFGEQYF. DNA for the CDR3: TGTGCCAGCTCACCACCGGCCCGACAGGGTTTCGGTGAGCAGTACTTC.

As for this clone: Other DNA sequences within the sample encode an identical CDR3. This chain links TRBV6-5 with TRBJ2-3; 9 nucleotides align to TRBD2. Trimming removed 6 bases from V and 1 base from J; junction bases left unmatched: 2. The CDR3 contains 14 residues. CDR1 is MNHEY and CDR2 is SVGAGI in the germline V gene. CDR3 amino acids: CASSRTSGTDTQYF. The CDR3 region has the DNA TGTGCCAGCAGCCGGACTAGCGGCACAGATACGCAGTATTTT.